A single T cell receptor beta chain is shown here with its context. The data were taken from a study of cytomegalovirus exposure and HLA in healthy donors. The study ran its PCR with 60 Vbeta and 13 Jbeta primers. Here immunoSEQ multiplex PCR was the method, and the copy in TCRdb shows in-frame clones only, minus some. The table shows some 170,000 clones, with 60% to 80% occurring only once. Germline CDR1 SGHTA, CDR2 FQGNSA. This CDR3 contains 15 residues. Unmatched junction bases numbered 5, after V lost 4 bases and J lost 7 bases. This receptor was taken from a man aged 40-55 years in good health and CMV-seropositive. Source material: PBMCs. The chain employs TRBV7-2 and TRBJ2-1; 12 bases match TRBD2. CDR3 coding DNA: TGTGCCAGCAGCTGGCGGCTAGCGGGAGGGAATGAGCAGTTCTTC. Protein: CASSWRLAGGNEQFF.